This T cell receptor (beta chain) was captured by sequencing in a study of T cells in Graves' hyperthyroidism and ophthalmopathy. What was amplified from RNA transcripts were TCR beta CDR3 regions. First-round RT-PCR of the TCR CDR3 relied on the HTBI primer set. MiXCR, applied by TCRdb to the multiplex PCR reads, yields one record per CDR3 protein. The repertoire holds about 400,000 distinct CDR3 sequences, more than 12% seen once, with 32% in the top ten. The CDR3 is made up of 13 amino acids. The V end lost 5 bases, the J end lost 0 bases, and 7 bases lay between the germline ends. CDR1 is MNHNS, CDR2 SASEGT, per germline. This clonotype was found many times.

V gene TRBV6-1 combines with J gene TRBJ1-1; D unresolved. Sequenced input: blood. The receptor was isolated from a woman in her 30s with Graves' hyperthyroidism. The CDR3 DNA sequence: TGTGCCAGCAGTACGACTGTGAACACTGAAGCTTTCTTT. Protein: CASSTTVNTEAFF.